These 17 T cell receptor beta chains were all obtained from the same sample, sequenced in a study of Ad26.COV2.S vaccination and SARS-CoV-2 variants. Sequencing used immunoSEQ multiplex PCR; TCRdb keeps in-frame clones, though not all of them. In the table there are approximately 150,000 clones, roughly 85% of which are singletons. The sample consisted of peripheral blood, taken after recovery from COVID-19. These TCRs come from a human donor who had recovered from COVID-19.

This chain uses TRBV18 with TRBJ2-5, with 12 bases identical to TRBD2. The CDR3 sequence is 17 residues long. The J segment lost 4 bases and the V segment lost 2 bases, leaving 8 bases of the junction unmatched. The germline CDR1 and CDR2 sequences are KGHSH and LQKENI. DNA of the CDR3: TGTGCCAGCTCACCAAAAGCGGGACTAGCGGGTGGAGAGACCCAGTACTTC. It is translated as CASSPKAGLAGGETQYF.

The chain carries TRBV5-1 and TRBJ1-2; TRBD1 is a possible D gene (5 bases). In germline, CDR1 is SGHRS, CDR2 YFSETQ. The V gene lost 6 bases and the J gene lost 0 bases, with 15 bases spanning the gap. This CDR3 comprises 15 residues. Written as DNA, the CDR3 is TGCGCCAGCAAATGGGACGGTGGAGCTAACTATGGCTACACCTTC. Encoded protein: CASKWDGGANYGYTF.

V usage is TRBV5-4 and J usage is TRBJ2-7; TRBD1 matches at 7 bases. Germline values: CDR1 SGHNT, CDR2 YYREEE (reference sequence). This CDR3 spans 13 amino acids. The J segment lost 3 bases and the V segment lost 1 base, leaving 1 base of the junction unmatched. CDR3 sequence reads: CASSLRDSYEQYF. DNA of the CDR3: TGTGCCAGCAGCTTGCGGGACAGCTACGAGCAGTACTTC.

This clone has only a few counts. J is TRBJ2-2 and V is TRBV3-1 (or the pseudogene TRBV3-2); D possibly corresponds to TRBD1 (6 bases). The CDR3 consists of 12 residues. Trimming pared 5 bases from V and 7 bases from J, leaving 8 bases between. Looked up from germline, CDR1 is LGHDT and CDR2 is YNNKEL (reference sequence). The CDR3 region has the DNA TGTGCCAGCAGCTCAGGGGTCGGGGAGCTGTTTTTT. The encoded protein is CASSSGVGELFF.

The gene calls are TRBV18 and TRBJ2-7; 7 bases agree with TRBD1. From germline, CDR1 is KGHSH and CDR2 LQKENI. V lost 0 bases, J lost 5 bases, and 4 bases stayed unmatched. This CDR3 comprises 14 residues. In nucleotides, the CDR3 is TGTGCCAGCTCACCACCCCCGACAGGGAACGAGCAGTACTTC. This sequence encodes CASSPPPTGNEQYF.

The CDR3 sequence: CSAWGDTEAFF. CDR3 in DNA: TGCAGTGCTTGGGGGGACACTGAAGCTTTCTTT. The V and J genes are TRBV20-1 and TRBJ1-1; possible D gene TRBD1, 5 bases. V lost 5 bases to trimming and J lost 3 bases, with 7 bases between them. The CDR3 is made up of 11 amino acids. CDR1 and CDR2 (germline): DFQATT, SNEGSKA (reference sequence).

This clone appeared a single time. The V gene is TRBV18, the J gene TRBJ2-5, with a weak D call TRBD2 (5 bases). Germline V lookup: CDR1 KGHSH, CDR2 LQKENI. This CDR3 spans 15 amino acids. Trimming removed 4 bases from V and 7 bases from J, with 19 bases in between. The CDR3 region is CASSRQDQPGGTQYF. For the CDR3, the DNA is TGTGCCAGCTCACGGCAGGACCAACCTGGAGGGACCCAGTACTTC.

The V gene is TRBV13, the J gene TRBJ1-3, with TRBD1 as a possible D gene (6 bases). Per germline, CDR1 PRHDT and CDR2 FYEKMQ (reference sequence). There are 15 residues in the CDR3. V gave up 3 bases and J gave up 1 base, with 10 bases separating them. In nucleotides, the CDR3 is TGTGCCAGCAGCTTCGACAGGTTTTCTGGAAACACCATATATTTT. Amino acid sequence: CASSFDRFSGNTIYF.

This chain uses TRBV12-3 or TRBV12-4 with TRBJ1-5; D is undetermined. The V gene lost 2 bases and the J gene lost 6 bases, with 8 bases spanning the gap. CDR3 length: 13 amino acids. Written as DNA, the CDR3 is TGTGCCAGCAGTTTAACCCTCACTCAGCCCCAGCATTTT. It translates to CASSLTLTQPQHF.

The chain is built from TRBV2 and TRBJ1-1; D remains unclear. CDR3 size: 14 residues. Germline V gene sequence: CDR1 SNHLY, CDR2 FYNNEI. The V end was cut by 5 bases, the J end by 0 bases, with 10 bases between. CDR3 DNA sequence: TGTGCCAGCAGTCAACGACCCCTGAACACTGAAGCTTTCTTT. Translated, it gives CASSQRPLNTEAFF.

The rearrangement uses TRBV4-1 and TRBJ2-1; 12 nucleotides align to TRBD2. The CDR3 runs to 17 residues. Trimming removed 4 bases from V and 2 bases from J; junction bases left unmatched: 6. Germline CDR1 reads MGHRA; CDR2 reads YSYEKL. Written as DNA, the CDR3 is TGCGCCAGCAGCCCACGGACTAGCGGGGTCACCTACAATGAGCAGTTCTTC. Translation gives CASSPRTSGVTYNEQFF.

The chain links TRBV5-1 to TRBJ2-1, with 7 bases aligning to TRBD1. Germline CDR1 SGHRS, CDR2 YFSETQ. This CDR3 region has 16 residues. Trimming cost V 1 base and J 7 bases; bases outside gene matches: 11. Here the CDR3 reads CASSLLSGTGVNEQFF. CDR3 coding DNA: TGCGCCAGCAGCTTGCTGTCCGGAACAGGGGTAAATGAGCAGTTCTTC.

The chain couples TRBV24-1 to TRBJ2-1; possible D gene TRBD2, 6 bases. CDR3 length: 15 amino acids. The ends were cut back, 5 bases at V and 5 bases at J, with 15 bases in the middle. CDR1 and CDR2 (germline): KGHDR, SFDVKD. The CDR3 loop reads CATSGFSSGDNEQFF. CDR3 bases: TGTGCCACCAGTGGGTTTTCTTCGGGGGACAATGAGCAGTTCTTC.

This clone came up a few times. The chain uses TRBV28 and TRBJ1-1; D possibly corresponds to TRBD1 (6 bases). The V end lost 7 bases, the J end lost 5 bases, and 20 bases lay between the germline ends. Looked up from germline, CDR1 is MDHEN and CDR2 is SYDVKM. The CDR3 loop spans 15 amino acids. The CDR3 DNA follows: TGTGCCAGCACCCCTGCGGGGGGGGCGAAGACTGAAGCTTTCTTT. Its protein product is CASTPAGGAKTEAFF.

This chain joins TRBV5-1 and TRBJ1-3; perhaps TRBD1 as D (6 bases). The V gene's germline CDR1 is SGHRS and CDR2 YFSETQ. Trimming stripped 0 bases from V and 1 base from J, with 14 bases between. The CDR3 totals 17 residues. In DNA, the CDR3 is TGCGCCAGCAGCTTGGGGGGCAGGGGCAATTCTGGAAACACCATATATTTT. Protein product: CASSLGGRGNSGNTIYF.

This clone was observed a few times. The chain joins TRBV6-5 to TRBJ2-7, with D perhaps TRBD1 or TRBD2 (5 bases each). Germline V lookup: CDR1 MNHEY, CDR2 SVGAGI. Trimming took off 6 bases at V and 3 bases at J, with 12 bases between the two ends. The length of the CDR3 is 13 residues. The CDR3 DNA reads TGTGCCAGCAGGAGGGGTAATTTCTACGAGCAGTACTTC. Protein sequence: CASRRGNFYEQYF.

V gene TRBV5-1 combines with J gene TRBJ2-5, with 10 bases that match TRBD2. Looked up from germline, CDR1 is SGHRS and CDR2 is YFSETQ. The CDR3 consists of 16 residues. V dropped 4 bases and J dropped 3; count of bases not matched to a gene: 9. CDR3 coding DNA: TGCGCCAGCAGCATAGGTTGGACTAGCGGTAAAGAGACCCAGTACTTC. Its protein is CASSIGWTSGKETQYF.